This T cell receptor (beta chain) derives from a study of regulatory T cells in long-lasting Graves disease. Broader study findings: The small sample size may have reduced accuracy.

This clonotype was counted ten times or more. Its antigen remains unknown. Time point described: newly diagnosed GD, antithyroid drugs for less than 3 months. RNA extracted from PBMCs served as the sequencing template. American Thyroid Association guidelines defined how Graves' disease was diagnosed. CDR1 is DFQATT and CDR2 is SNEGSKA in the germline V gene (reference sequence). Deletions cut 2 bases from V and 1 base from J, with 12 bases between. There are 15 residues in the CDR3. Library construction for TCR beta used iRepertoire HTBI primers and Arm-PCR of CDR3 regions. One entry per CDR3 protein, called by TCRdb with MiXCR from the multiplex PCR reads. Found here are 380,000 or so distinct CDR3 sequences, around 16% of them singletons; the top ten hold around 21%. The same sample was also used in a study of T cells in Graves' hyperthyroidism and ophthalmopathy. From that paper: Stable Graves' hyperthyroidism denoted no ophthalmopathy progression over 18 months. Most thyroid clonotypes expanded above 0.001 were also detected in blood.

The J gene is TRBJ2-1, the V gene TRBV20-1, with D unclear. This receptor was taken from a woman younger than 30 with Graves disease. This specimen consisted of peripheral blood mononuclear cells (PBMCs), obtained at new diagnosis, from a patient treated with antithyroid drugs. The DNA for the CDR3 is TGCAGTGCTAGACCCGACCCCGGATCCTACAATGAGCAGTTCTTC. Residues: CSARPDPGSYNEQFF.